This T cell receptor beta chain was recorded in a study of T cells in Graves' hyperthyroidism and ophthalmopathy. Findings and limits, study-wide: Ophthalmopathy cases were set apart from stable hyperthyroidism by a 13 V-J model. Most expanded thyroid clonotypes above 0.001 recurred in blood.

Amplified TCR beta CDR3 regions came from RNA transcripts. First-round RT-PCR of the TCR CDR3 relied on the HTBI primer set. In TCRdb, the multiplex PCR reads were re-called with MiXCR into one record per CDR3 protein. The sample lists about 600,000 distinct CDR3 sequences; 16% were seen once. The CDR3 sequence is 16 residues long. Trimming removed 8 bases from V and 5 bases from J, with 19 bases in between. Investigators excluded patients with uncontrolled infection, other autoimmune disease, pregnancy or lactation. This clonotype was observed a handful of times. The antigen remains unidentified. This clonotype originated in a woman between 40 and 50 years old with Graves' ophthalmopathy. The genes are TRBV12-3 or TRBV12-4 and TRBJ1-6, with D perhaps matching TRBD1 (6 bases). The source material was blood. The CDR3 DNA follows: TGTGCCAGCGCGGGGGGCCCTCTAATTAATAATTCACCCCTCCACTTT. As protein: CASAGGPLINNSPLHF.